This TCR beta chain emerged from a study of beta chain features in type 1 diabetes. Notes on the study in general: TCRB CDR3s were moderately but significantly shorter in Type 1 diabetes patients in all four CD4+ subsets. More deletions and fewer insertions at VDJ junctions were found in patients with type 1 diabetes. For patients, the naive, central memory and Treg TCRB repertoires appeared more alike than for healthy donors.

Expressed TCRB transcripts got sequenced, as all isolated RNA was reverse transcribed. Produced via immunoSEQ multiplex PCR; TCRdb's table is partial and in-frame only. The sample lists about 160,000 clones, 8% to 9.5% occurring once. This clone occurred a few times. What it binds is unknown. This TCR was recovered from a young woman with type 1 diabetes. The sequenced material came from central memory CD4+ T cells from blood.

The CDR3 DNA is TGTGCCAGCAGCCTTGGGCACCCCTACGAGCAGTACTTC. Its translation: CASSLGHPYEQYF. The V gene is TRBV28, the J gene TRBJ2-7; D is unclear. V was trimmed by 6 bases and J by 2 bases, leaving 11 bases between them. The length of the CDR3 is 13 residues. Germline CDR1 reads MDHEN; CDR2 reads SYDVKM.